This T cell receptor (beta chain) was retrieved from a study of blood T cell repertoires in COVID-19. Those enrolled in Seattle joined during active infection and were followed longitudinally afterward. Germline V gene lookup returns CDR1 ENHRY and CDR2 SYGVKD. The CDR3 is 13 residues long. V shed 5 bases and J shed 8 bases, with 13 bases lying between them. The data were produced by immunoSEQ multiplex PCR, yet TCRdb's version contains in-frame clones alone and is incomplete. The sample lists 350,000 or so clones, more than 75% occurring once. The sequence came from a woman aged 25-40 years with COVID-19, enrolled during active disease. The material sequenced was peripheral blood. The rearrangement joins TRBV10-3 to TRBJ2-1, with TRBD2 as a possible D gene (5 bases). In nucleotides, the CDR3 is TGTGCCATCAGTCGGGGTTTAGAGTATGAGCAGTTCTTC. Protein product: CAISRGLEYEQFF.